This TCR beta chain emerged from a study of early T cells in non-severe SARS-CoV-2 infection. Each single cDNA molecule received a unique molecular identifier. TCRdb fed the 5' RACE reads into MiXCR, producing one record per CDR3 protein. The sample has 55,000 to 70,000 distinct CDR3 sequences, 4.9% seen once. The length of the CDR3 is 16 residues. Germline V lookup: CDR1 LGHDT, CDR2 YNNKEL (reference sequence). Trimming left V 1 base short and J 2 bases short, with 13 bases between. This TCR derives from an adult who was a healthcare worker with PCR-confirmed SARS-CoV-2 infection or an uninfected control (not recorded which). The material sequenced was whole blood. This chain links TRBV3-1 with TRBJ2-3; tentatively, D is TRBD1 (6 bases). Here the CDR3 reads CASSQGSRTVTDTQYF. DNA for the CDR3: TGTGCCAGCAGCCAAGGTTCACGGACAGTCACAGATACGCAGTATTTT.